A single sample is the source of the 3 T cell receptor beta chains below, sequenced in a study of cytomegalovirus exposure and HLA in healthy donors. The PCR ran on 60 Vbeta and 13 Jbeta primers. Repertoires were generated with immunoSEQ multiplex PCR, while TCRdb's copy carries only in-frame clones and drops some. This repertoire shows 99,000 or so clones, approximately 72% found once; its top ten account for over 2%. The material sequenced was PBMCs. The receptor set was obtained from a man aged 30 to 39 in good health and CMV-seronegative.

J is TRBJ1-1 and V is TRBV7-9; D unresolved. V gave up 4 bases and J gave up 0 bases, with 3 bases separating them. CDR1 is SEHNR, CDR2 FQNEAQ, per germline (reference sequence). There are 12 residues in the CDR3. CDR3 DNA sequence: TGTGCCAGCAGCTCCATGAACACTGAAGCTTTCTTT. It yields the protein CASSSMNTEAFF. The full variable domain, its missing parts supplied by reference TRBV7-9 and TRBJ1-1, is DTGVSQNPRHKITKRGQNVTFRCDPISEHNRLYWYRQTLGQGPEFLTYFQNEAQLEKSRLLSDRFSAERPKGSFSTLEIQRTEQGDSAMYLCASSSMNTEAFFGQGTRLTVV.

The J gene is TRBJ2-5, the V gene TRBV6-6; D perhaps matches TRBD1 (5 bases). The J call may be in error: the DNA end matches TRBJ2-7 better. Germline CDR1 and CDR2: MNHNY and SVGAGI (reference sequence). The CDR3 runs 12 residues. CDR3 loop: CASSYTQGEQYF. The CDR3, as DNA: TGTGCCAGCAGTTACACTCAGGGCGAGCAGTACTTC.

This sequence joins TRBV4-3 and TRBJ1-2; D gene unclear. V dropped 0 bases and J dropped 3 bases, with 5 bases sitting between them. Looked up from germline, CDR1 is LGHNA and CDR2 is YSLEER. This CDR3 contains 13 residues. In DNA form, the CDR3 reads TGCGCCAGCAGCCAAGATAGATACTATGGCTACACCTTC. Its translation is CASSQDRYYGYTF.